Listed below are T cell receptor beta chains from one sample, sequenced in a study of CD8+ T cells in alopecia areata. Data came from immunoSEQ multiplex PCR; TCRdb stores just in-frame clones and leaves some out. The sample includes 150,000 to 200,000 clones, 60% to 75% of them seen just once. Here the sequenced sample was CD4+ T cells sorted from blood, taken at week 24, from a patient treated with tofacitinib. Receptors were obtained from a human donor with alopecia areata. Each CDR3 is given without its conserved first and last residue.

TRBJ1-5 TRBV6-1 ASSEASAPLNQPQH
TRBJ1-3 TRBV11-3 ASSLNQRNTIY
TRBJ2-1 TRBV6-1 ASNNPGYNEQF
TRBJ1-1 TRBV30 AWTRPRMNTEAF
TRBJ1-5 TRBV5-1 ASSADPSNQPQH
TRBJ2-5 TRBV11-3 ASSHGTAIGTQY
TRBJ2-6 TRBV18 ASSPRQTSGANVLT
TRBJ2-3 TRBV12-5 ASGLADTQY
TRBJ1-2 TRBV30 AWIGGRRVGYLQANYGYT
TRBJ2-3 TRBV5-1 ASSDAGTGINTQY
TRBJ1-6 TRBV5-6 ASSLKPGGERSPLH
TRBJ2-4 TRBV7-9 ASTGGNIQY
TRBJ1-6 TRBV2 ASTGQETSPLH